This T cell receptor (beta chain) is drawn from a study of cytomegalovirus exposure and HLA in healthy donors. 13 Jbeta primers and 60 Vbeta primers were used for the PCR. Libraries were prepared by immunoSEQ multiplex PCR; TCRdb keeps only in-frame clonotypes and omits some of them. The sample has around 97,000 clones, and its top ten clones hold 3.5%. The specimen was PBMCs. The receptor was derived from a man aged 35 to 55 in good health and CMV-seronegative.

The CDR3: CASSSREGTGVSSYEQYF. CDR3 in DNA: TGTGCCAGCAGCTCCCGGGAGGGGACAGGGGTAAGCTCCTACGAGCAGTACTTC. The rearrangement joins TRBV21-1 to TRBJ2-7; the listed D gene, TRBD1, was not tested against the DNA. TRBV21-1 represents a pseudogene. The CDR3 is made up of 18 amino acids.